One and the same sample provided the 25 T cell receptor beta chains below, sequenced in a study of cytomegalovirus exposure and HLA in healthy donors. Vbeta (60) and Jbeta (13) primers were used in the PCR. Here immunoSEQ multiplex PCR was the method, and the copy in TCRdb shows in-frame clones only, minus some. The sample yields 45,000 to 70,000 clones, over 80% seen once. The sequenced sample was PBMCs. Receptor source: a man aged 25-40 years in good health and CMV-seronegative.

This rearrangement joins TRBV7-9 to TRBJ1-4, with D perhaps matching TRBD1 (5 bases). The CDR3 runs to 16 residues. V was cut by 5 bases and J by 2 bases, with 15 bases left in between. The germline gives CDR1 SEHNR, CDR2 FQNEAQ (reference sequence). This chain's CDR3 is CASSRKRTPTNEKLFF. The CDR3 region has the DNA TGTGCCAGCAGCCGAAAACGGACACCGACTAATGAAAAACTGTTTTTT.

This chain uses TRBV5-8 with TRBJ1-4; D is possibly TRBD1 (5 bases). Germline-derived CDR1 and CDR2 are SGHTS and YDEGEE. Trimming left V 4 bases short and J 13 bases short, with 20 bases between. This CDR3 region has 14 residues. Here the CDR3 DNA reads TGTGCCAGCAGCCTGGGAGGACACCTCGGGGGACTGTTTTTT. It specifies CASSLGGHLGGLFF. Filled out from reference TRBV5-8 and TRBJ1-4, the complete variable domain reads EAGVTQSPTHLIKTRGQQATLRCSPISGHTSVYWYQQALGLGLQFLLWYDEGEERNRGNFPPRFSGRQFPNYSSELNVNALELEDSALYLCASSLGGHLGGLFFGSGTQLSVL.

V and J are TRBV7-2 and TRBJ2-3; D perhaps matches TRBD2 (5 bases). Trimming pared 3 bases from V and 7 bases from J, leaving 17 bases between. The CDR3 is 15 amino acids. Per germline, CDR1 SGHTA and CDR2 FQGNSA. The CDR3 nucleotides read TGTGCCAGCAGCTTGGACTCCGCATTCCCATATACGCAGTATTTT. As protein: CASSLDSAFPYTQYF.

The chain is built from TRBV4-3 and TRBJ2-6; TRBD1 might be the D (7 bases). From germline, CDR1 is LGHNA and CDR2 YSLEER. The CDR3 consists of 16 residues. Trimming cost V 4 bases and J 2 bases, with 12 bases left between them. The CDR3 DNA follows: TGCGCCAGCAGCCGGGCAGGGGGGACTGGGGCCAACGTCCTGACTTTC. As protein: CASSRAGGTGANVLTF.

The V call is TRBV2, the J call TRBJ2-7, with TRBD2 as a possible D gene (5 bases). This CDR3 region has 15 residues. Trimming took off 7 bases at V and 2 bases at J, with 18 bases between the two ends. The germline gives CDR1 SNHLY, CDR2 FYNNEI. The CDR3 reads CASTESVEAPYEQYF. The CDR3 region has the DNA TGTGCCAGCACCGAATCTGTGGAGGCACCCTACGAGCAGTACTTC.

About this clone: One end of the junction is discordant with germline, which a read error may explain. CDR3 loop: CASSEAHGESAIHF. The CDR3 DNA follows: TGTGCCAGCAGTGAAGCCCACGGGGAGTCGGCGATTCATTTT. The chain combines TRBV6-1 with TRBJ1-3; D gene ambiguous. This CDR3 has 14 amino acids. Germline loops: CDR1 MNHNS, CDR2 SASEGT.

J is TRBJ1-4 and V is TRBV6-5; TRBD1 is a possible D gene (5 bases). There are 15 residues in the CDR3. Looked up from germline, CDR1 is MNHEY and CDR2 is SVGAGI. V was shortened by 3 bases and J by 2 bases, with 10 bases between the two germline ends. CDR3 bases: TGTGCCAGCAGTTATTCAGGGCAGACTAATGAAAAACTGTTTTTT. As protein: CASSYSGQTNEKLFF.

The chain employs TRBV4-3 and TRBJ2-1, with 12 bases that match TRBD2. This CDR3 has 17 amino acids. Trimming took 0 bases from V and 7 from J; bases not matched to a gene: 7. Germline V gene lookup returns CDR1 LGHNA and CDR2 YSLEER. CDR3 in amino acids: CASSQEARTSGVNEQFF. The CDR3, as DNA: TGCGCCAGCAGCCAAGAGGCTAGGACTAGCGGGGTAAATGAGCAGTTCTTC.

The CDR3 is CASRMGIETSGRAHPLYF. The CDR3 DNA reads TGTGCCAGCAGGATGGGTATCGAGACTAGCGGGAGGGCCCACCCACTGTACTTC. The chain carries TRBV11-2 and TRBJ2-7; 14 nucleotides agree with TRBD2. From germline, CDR1 is SGHAT and CDR2 FQNNGV. Unmatched junction bases numbered 22, after V lost 6 bases and J lost 12 bases. This CDR3 spans 18 amino acids. Based on the CDR3 plus reference TRBV11-2 and TRBJ2-7, the full variable domain is EAGVAQSPRYKIIEKRQSVAFWCNPISGHATLYWYQQILGQGPKLLIQFQNNGVVDDSQLPKDRFSAERLKGVDSTLKIQPAKLEDSAVYLCASRMGIETSGRAHPLYFGPGTRLTVT.

CDR3 loop: CASTARPTQARKTQETQYF. CDR3 sequence (DNA): TGTGCCAGCACCGCCAGACCGACCCAGGCTCGGAAGACCCAAGAGACCCAGTACTTC. The chain is built from TRBV6-4 and TRBJ2-5; D is uncertain. Trimming left V 7 bases short and J 1 base short, with 28 bases between. The CDR3 extends over 19 amino acids. Germline-derived CDR1 and CDR2 are MRHNA and SNTAGT.

The chain uses TRBV7-9 and TRBJ1-4; 7 positions match TRBD1. From germline, CDR1 is SEHNR and CDR2 FQNEAQ (reference sequence). The CDR3 sequence is 15 residues long. J gave up 4 bases and V 10 bases, and 12 bases lay outside the gene matches. CDR3 in amino acids: CAISGQKFVNEKLFF. The CDR3, as DNA: TGTGCCATCTCGGGACAGAAGTTTGTTAATGAAAAACTGTTTTTT.

This clone appeared a single time. This chain joins TRBV18 and TRBJ1-3; 7 nucleotides agree with TRBD1. The germline V gene encodes CDR1 KGHSH and CDR2 LQKENI. The V gene end was trimmed by 3 bases and the J gene end by 2 bases; junction bases not matched to a gene: 7. This CDR3 is 16 amino acids long. CDR3 loop: CASSPRQGQAGNTIYF. The CDR3 region has the DNA TGTGCCAGCTCACCCCGACAGGGTCAGGCTGGAAACACCATATATTTT. Combining the CDR3 with reference TRBV18 and TRBJ1-3 gives the whole variable domain NAGVMQNPRHLVRRRGQEARLRCSPMKGHSHVYWYRQLPEEGLKFMVYLQKENIIDESGMPKERFSAEFPKEGPSILRIQQVVRGDSAAYFCASSPRQGQAGNTIYFGEGSWLTVV.

A word on this clone: This CDR3 is also generated by other DNA sequences in the sample. CDR3 sequence reads: CACVVGQVNSPLHF. CDR3 in DNA: TGTGCCTGCGTCGTTGGACAGGTTAATTCACCCCTCCACTTT. V usage is TRBV30 and J usage is TRBJ1-6; 7 nucleotides align to TRBD1. V dropped 6 bases and J dropped 6; count of bases not matched to a gene: 8. Per germline, CDR1 GTSNPN and CDR2 SVGIG (reference sequence). The CDR3 sequence is 14 residues long.

CDR3 nucleotide sequence: TGTGCCAGCAGCTACACTCCGGACAGGGGATACGAGCAGTACTTC. The encoded protein is CASSYTPDRGYEQYF. V and J are TRBV5-4 and TRBJ2-7, with 9 bases aligning to TRBD1. The V segment lost 3 bases and the J segment 4 bases; nucleotides outside the gene matches: 8. This CDR3 contains 15 residues. CDR1 SGHNT and CDR2 YYREEE come from the germline V gene (reference sequence). The full variable domain, its missing parts supplied by reference TRBV5-4 and TRBJ2-7, is ETGVTQSPTHLIKTRGQQVTLRCSSQSGHNTVSWYQQALGQGPQFIFQYYREEENGRGNFPPRFSGLQFPNYSSELNVNALELDDSALYLCASSYTPDRGYEQYFGPGTRLTVT.

The chain uses TRBV4-2 and TRBJ2-7; 8 bases align to TRBD1. The germline gives CDR1 LGHNA, CDR2 YNFKEQ. J was trimmed by 3 bases and V by 4 bases; bases with no gene match: 11. The CDR3 is made up of 16 amino acids. The chain's CDR3 is CASSPDAGGNNYEQYF. In DNA, the CDR3 is TGTGCCAGCAGCCCGGATGCAGGGGGCAATAACTACGAGCAGTACTTC.

The chain has TRBV6-5 and TRBJ1-2, with D perhaps TRBD1 (6 bases). From germline, CDR1 is MNHEY and CDR2 SVGAGI. CDR3 length: 14 amino acids. V was clipped by 5 bases and J by 7 bases, with 17 bases between them. CDR3 region: CASSPNREWGGYTF. CDR3 coding DNA: TGTGCCAGCAGTCCCAACAGGGAGTGGGGTGGCTACACCTTC.

This clone was recorded once. Other DNA sequences from this sample encode an identical CDR3 as well. The chain has TRBV6-1 and TRBJ2-3, with 12 bases identical to TRBD2. The CDR3 spans 15 residues. V gave up 2 bases and J gave up 4 bases; unmatched junction bases: 1. CDR1 and CDR2 from the germline V gene are MNHNS and SASEGT. This CDR3 reads CASSELAGGPDTQYF. CDR3 DNA sequence: TGTGCCAGCAGTGAACTAGCGGGGGGGCCAGATACGCAGTATTTT.

In nucleotides, the CDR3 is TGTGCCAGCCAGGGAAATCTCTACAATGAGCAGTTCTTC. As protein: CASQGNLYNEQFF. This sequence joins TRBV6-5 and TRBJ2-1, with D possibly matching TRBD1 (5 bases). V was shortened by 8 bases and J by 3 bases, with 11 bases between the two germline ends. Germline assignment: CDR1 MNHEY and CDR2 SVGAGI. The CDR3 runs to 13 residues.

The chain recombines TRBV11-2 with TRBJ1-2, with D maybe TRBD1 (6 bases). This CDR3 is 17 amino acids long. Per the germline V gene, CDR1 is SGHAT and CDR2 is FQNNGV. Trimming left V 2 bases short and J 4 bases short, with 20 bases between. CDR3 loop: CASSLINPRQAVYGYTF. The CDR3 coding sequence is TGTGCCAGCAGCTTAATCAACCCTAGACAGGCCGTCTATGGCTACACCTTC.

The gene calls are TRBV10-3 and TRBJ2-7, with D uncertain. CDR1 and CDR2 from the germline V gene are ENHRY and SYGVKD. Trimming shortened V by 3 bases and J by 2 bases, and 8 bases separated the two germline ends. CDR3 size: 13 residues. CDR3: CAISERQAYEQYF. The CDR3 DNA is TGTGCCATCAGTGAACGGCAGGCCTACGAGCAGTACTTC.

This rearrangement joins TRBV27 to TRBJ2-1; D might be TRBD1 (5 bases). The V end was cut by 3 bases, the J end by 7 bases, with 13 bases between. The germline CDR1 and CDR2 sequences are MNHEY and SMNVEV (reference sequence). This CDR3 spans 14 amino acids. CDR3 sequence: CASSFKGLWNEQFF. In nucleotides, the CDR3 is TGTGCCAGCAGTTTTAAGGGGCTTTGGAATGAGCAGTTCTTC.

This chain joins TRBV6-5 and TRBJ1-2; 7 bases map to TRBD1. Germline lookup yields CDR1 MNHEY and CDR2 SVGAGI. The CDR3 length is 11 residues. V trimming: 6 bases; J trimming: 9 bases; junction bases outside the gene matches: 4. DNA for the CDR3: TGTGCCAGCAGCCAGGGGGGTAGCTACACCTTC. It encodes CASSQGGSYTF.

The rearrangement links TRBV4-2 to TRBJ1-5, with D unclear. V was trimmed by 0 bases and J by 2 bases, leaving 11 bases between them. Germline V lookup: CDR1 LGHNA, CDR2 YNFKEQ. The CDR3 consists of 16 residues. The CDR3: CASSQDGTQGNQPQHF. CDR3 nucleotides: TGTGCCAGCAGCCAAGATGGCACCCAGGGCAATCAGCCCCAGCATTTT.

The chain couples TRBV5-4 to TRBJ2-1, with 10 positions matching TRBD1. There are 13 residues in the CDR3. The J segment lost 15 bases and the V segment lost 2 bases, leaving 8 bases of the junction unmatched. Germline V lookup: CDR1 SGHNT, CDR2 YYREEE (reference sequence). As DNA, the CDR3 is TGTGCCAGCAGCTTACCGGGACAGGGGTCACCGTTCTTC. Amino acids: CASSLPGQGSPFF.

This chain joins TRBV6-1 and TRBJ1-4; 10 nucleotides align to TRBD1. Trimming removed 6 bases from V and 7 bases from J; junction bases left unmatched: 8. The germline gives CDR1 MNHNS, CDR2 SASEGT. The CDR3 sequence is 15 residues long. Here the CDR3 reads CASRRGQGGIEKLFF. CDR3 coding DNA: TGTGCCAGCAGGAGAGGACAGGGGGGAATTGAAAAACTGTTTTTT.